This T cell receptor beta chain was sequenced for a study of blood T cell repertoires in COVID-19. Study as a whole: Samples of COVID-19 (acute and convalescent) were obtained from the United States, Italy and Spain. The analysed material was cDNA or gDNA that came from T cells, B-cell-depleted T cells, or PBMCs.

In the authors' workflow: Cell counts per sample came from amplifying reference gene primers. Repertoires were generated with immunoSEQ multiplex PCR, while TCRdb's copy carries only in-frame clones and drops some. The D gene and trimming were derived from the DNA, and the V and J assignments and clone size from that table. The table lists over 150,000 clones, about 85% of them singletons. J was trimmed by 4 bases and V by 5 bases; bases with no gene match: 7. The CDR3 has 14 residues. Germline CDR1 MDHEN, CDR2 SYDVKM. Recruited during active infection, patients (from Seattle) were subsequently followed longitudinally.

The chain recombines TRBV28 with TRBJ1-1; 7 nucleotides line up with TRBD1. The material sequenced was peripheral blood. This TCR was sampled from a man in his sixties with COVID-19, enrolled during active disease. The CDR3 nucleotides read TGTGCCAGCAGTGCTCAGGGGGGCGGCACTGAAGCTTTCTTT. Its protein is CASSAQGGGTEAFF.